Each of the 22 T cell receptor beta chains below was sequenced from the same sample in a study of blood T cell repertoires in COVID-19. Libraries were prepared by immunoSEQ multiplex PCR; TCRdb keeps only in-frame clonotypes and omits some of them. The table lists about half a million clones, more than 85% of them singletons. Specimen: PBMCs or T cells enriched from blood (not recorded which). These receptors originate from a woman aged 55-70 years who had recovered from COVID-19.

This chain joins TRBV19 and TRBJ1-1; 7 nucleotides agree with TRBD1. There are 16 residues in the CDR3. V lost 4 bases and J lost 0; bases outside the gene matches: 8. Germline V gene data show CDR1 as LNHDA and CDR2 as SQIVND (reference sequence). CDR3: CASSRRTGNMNTEAFF. As DNA, the CDR3 is TGTGCCAGTAGTAGGCGGACAGGAAACATGAACACTGAAGCTTTCTTT. The entire variable domain, with the rest obtained from reference TRBV19 and TRBJ1-1, is as follows: DGGITQSPKYLFRKEGQNVTLSCEQNLNHDAMYWYRQDPGQGLRLIYYSQIVNDFQKGDIAEGYSVSREKKESFPLTVTSAQKNPTAFYLCASSRRTGNMNTEAFFGQGTRLTVV.

This clone has just one count. The chain recombines TRBV12-3 or TRBV12-4 with TRBJ2-7; D not certain. The CDR3 has 13 amino acids. Trimming pared 1 base from V and 2 bases from J, leaving 6 bases between. CDR3 residues: CASSLGPTYEQYV. The CDR3 region has the DNA TGTGCCAGCAGTTTAGGGCCCACCTACGAGCAGTACGTC.

The V gene is TRBV12-3 or TRBV12-4, the J gene TRBJ2-7; possibly TRBD1 for D (5 bases). The CDR3 runs 13 residues. V dropped 4 bases and J dropped 2 bases, with 9 bases sitting between them. The DNA for the CDR3 is TGTGCCAGCAGTTCAGGGTTTGCCTACGAGCAGTACTTC. Its translation: CASSSGFAYEQYF.

The genes are TRBV5-1 and TRBJ2-3; TRBD2 aligns across 10 bases. Unmatched junction bases numbered 4, after V lost 4 bases and J lost 2 bases. CDR3 size: 15 residues. Germline CDR1 SGHRS, CDR2 YFSETQ. CDR3 amino acids: CASSEGLADTDTQYF. The CDR3, as DNA: TGCGCCAGCAGCGAAGGACTAGCGGACACAGATACGCAGTATTTT.

This chain joins TRBV7-6 and TRBJ2-1, with 7 bases fitting TRBD1. This CDR3 comprises 15 residues. Looked up from germline, CDR1 is SGHVS and CDR2 is FNYEAQ. The V gene end was trimmed by 4 bases and the J gene end by 3 bases; junction bases not matched to a gene: 6. The CDR3 reads CASSSIRTGYNEQFF. The CDR3 coding sequence is TGTGCCAGCAGCTCAATACGGACAGGCTACAATGAGCAGTTCTTC.

The chain combines TRBV4-1 with TRBJ2-2, with TRBD2 matching 10 bases. CDR1 and CDR2 (germline): MGHRA, YSYEKL. Germline trimming cut 0 bases from V and 0 bases from J; bases unmatched to any gene: 4. CDR3 length: 18 amino acids. The CDR3 region is CASSQEPGLATNTGELFF. DNA of the CDR3: TGCGCCAGCAGCCAAGAGCCGGGACTAGCGACGAACACCGGGGAGCTGTTTTTT.

This clone has only one observation. The chain has TRBV24-1 and TRBJ1-5; D perhaps matches TRBD1 (6 bases). Germline-derived CDR1 and CDR2 are KGHDR and SFDVKD. There are 14 residues in the CDR3. Deletions cut 5 bases from V and 8 bases from J, with 15 bases between. CDR3 nucleotide sequence: TGTGCCACCAGTGCCCGACAGGTTTGGGAGCCCCAGCATTTT. Translated: CATSARQVWEPQHF.

The chain links TRBV5-5 to TRBJ2-6, with a possible D match to TRBD1 (7 bases). Trimming stripped 2 bases from V and 4 bases from J, with 13 bases between. CDR1 and CDR2 (germline): SGHKS, YYEKEE (reference sequence). CDR3 size: 16 residues. CDR3 protein: CASSFRGASGANVLTF. DNA of the CDR3: TGTGCCAGCAGCTTCAGGGGGGCATCAGGGGCCAACGTCCTGACTTTC.

CDR3 loop: CASSPRGTEAFF. CDR3 in DNA: TGTGCCAGCAGCCCCCGGGGGACTGAAGCTTTCTTT. V is TRBV11-2 and J is TRBJ1-1; tentative D call: TRBD1 (5 bases). The ends were cut back, 5 bases at V and 5 bases at J, with 9 bases in the middle. The CDR3 totals 12 residues. Germline loops: CDR1 SGHAT, CDR2 FQNNGV. Combining the CDR3 with reference TRBV11-2 and TRBJ1-1 gives the whole variable domain EAGVAQSPRYKIIEKRQSVAFWCNPISGHATLYWYQQILGQGPKLLIQFQNNGVVDDSQLPKDRFSAERLKGVDSTLKIQPAKLEDSAVYLCASSPRGTEAFFGQGTRLTVV.

As concerns this clone: The sample holds other DNA sequences that translate to the same CDR3. The chain joins TRBV6-5 to TRBJ1-5, with TRBD1 matching 7 bases. CDR1 is MNHEY and CDR2 is SVGAGI in the germline V gene. The CDR3 runs to 12 residues. Losses at the gene ends were 7 bases for V and 5 bases for J; bases not matched to a gene: 2. The CDR3 DNA sequence: TGTGCCAGCACCACAGGGGATCAGCCCCAGCATTTT. Residues: CASTTGDQPQHF.

As concerns this clone: A read error may produce the germline difference seen at one junction end. The chain links TRBV5-5 to TRBJ2-6; 11 nucleotides line up with TRBD1. Germline CDR1 reads SGHKS; CDR2 reads YYEKEE (reference sequence). The CDR3 has 14 residues. DNA of the CDR3: TGTGCCAGCAGCAAGGGACAGGGGGGCAACGTCCTGACTTTC. Residues: CASSKGQGGNVLTF.

The V and J genes are TRBV19 and TRBJ2-4; D may be TRBD2 (5 bases). Trimming shortened V by 4 bases and J by 7 bases, and 11 bases separated the two germline ends. Looked up from germline, CDR1 is LNHDA and CDR2 is SQIVND (reference sequence). The CDR3 length is 13 residues. Here the CDR3 DNA reads TGTGCCAGTAGTAACGAGGGTGGGAACATTCAGTACTTC. This sequence encodes CASSNEGGNIQYF.

CDR3 in amino acids: CSVEGDFSYGYTF. In DNA form, the CDR3 reads TGCAGCGTTGAGGGGGACTTCAGCTATGGCTACACCTTC. The V call is TRBV29-1, the J call TRBJ1-2, with a possible D match to TRBD1 (5 bases). The CDR3 extends over 13 amino acids. The germline V gene has CDR1 SQVTM and CDR2 ANQGSEA. Trimming removed 3 bases from V and 4 bases from J, with 12 bases in between. Based on the CDR3 plus reference TRBV29-1 and TRBJ1-2, the full variable domain is SAVISQKPSRDICQRGTSLTIQCQVDSQVTMMFWYRQQPGQSLTLIATANQGSEATYESGFVIDKFPISRPNLTFSTLTVSNMSPEDSSIYLCSVEGDFSYGYTFGSGTRLTVV.

The chain is built from TRBV2 and TRBJ1-1; unclear D gene. The germline gives CDR1 SNHLY, CDR2 FYNNEI. With 1 base removed from V and 4 bases from J, the gap between germline ends came to 16 bases. This CDR3 is 16 amino acids long. As DNA, the CDR3 is TGTGCCAGCAGTGAAGGATGGCTCCGCGGTGGCACTGAAGCTTTCTTT. Its protein product is CASSEGWLRGGTEAFF.

V gene TRBV5-1 combines with J gene TRBJ2-1; D is possibly TRBD2 (6 bases). The germline V gene encodes CDR1 SGHRS and CDR2 YFSETQ. V was trimmed by 3 bases and J by 4 bases, leaving 14 bases between them. This CDR3 region has 15 residues. CDR3 DNA: TGCGCCAGCAGCTCCCCGGGACTGACTTACAATGAGCAGTTCTTC. Translated: CASSSPGLTYNEQFF.

The genes are TRBV5-1 and TRBJ1-5, with D possibly being TRBD1 (5 bases). The CDR3 sequence is 15 residues long. Deletions cut 0 bases from V and 1 base from J, with 8 bases between. Germline lookup yields CDR1 SGHRS and CDR2 YFSETQ. In nucleotides, the CDR3 is TGCGCCAGCAGCTTGGAGGGGAGGAGCAATCAGCCCCAGCATTTT. Its translation is CASSLEGRSNQPQHF.

The V gene is TRBV24-1, the J gene TRBJ2-5, with 9 bases that match TRBD1. V was pared by 3 bases and J by 2 bases, with 3 bases of the junction left unmatched. The germline gives CDR1 KGHDR, CDR2 SFDVKD. The CDR3 has 15 amino acids. The CDR3 sequence: CATSDRQGVQETQYF. CDR3 nucleotides: TGTGCCACCAGTGATAGACAGGGGGTACAAGAGACCCAGTACTTC.

The rearrangement links TRBV5-6 to TRBJ2-7; 7 nucleotides match TRBD1. CDR3 length: 16 amino acids. Germline loops: CDR1 SGHDT, CDR2 YYEEEE. Trimming at V came to 0 bases and at J to 3 bases, leaving 9 bases not matched to a gene. The CDR3, as DNA: TGTGCCAGCAGCTTGGGTGCCGGGACAGCAGGCTACGAGCAGTACGTC. This encodes CASSLGAGTAGYEQYV.

The rearrangement links TRBV4-1 to TRBJ2-2; D perhaps matches TRBD2 (8 bases). The CDR3 contains 16 residues. Germline loops: CDR1 MGHRA, CDR2 YSYEKL. Trimming took 5 bases from V and 6 from J, leaving 19 bases between them. CDR3 residues: CASSSRTSQGAGELFF. CDR3 nucleotide sequence: TGCGCCAGCAGCTCACGGACTAGCCAGGGGGCCGGGGAGCTGTTTTTT.

As to this clone: The same CDR3 can be traced to other DNA sequences in this sample. The CDR3 protein is CASSSGQGNEKLFF. CDR3 nucleotides: TGCGCCAGCAGCTCCGGGCAGGGGAATGAAAAACTGTTTTTT. The chain employs TRBV5-1 and TRBJ1-4, with D tentatively TRBD1 (6 bases). Germline V gene data show CDR1 as SGHRS and CDR2 as YFSETQ. This CDR3 has 14 amino acids. Trimming took 3 bases from V and 5 from J, leaving 11 bases between them. Filled out from reference TRBV5-1 and TRBJ1-4, the complete variable domain reads KAGVTQTPRYLIKTRGQQVTLSCSPISGHRSVSWYQQTPGQGLQFLFEYFSETQRNKGNFPGRFSGRQFSNSRSEMNVSTLELGDSALYLCASSSGQGNEKLFFGSGTQLSVL.

Comments on this clone: The same CDR3 also results from other DNA sequences found in this sample. The J gene is TRBJ2-7, the V gene TRBV6-1; D is unclear. The V gene's germline CDR1 is MNHNS and CDR2 SASEGT. The ends were cut back, 3 bases at V and 1 base at J, with 7 bases in the middle. CDR3 length: 13 residues. The CDR3 reads CASSEGLSYEQYV. For the CDR3, the DNA is TGTGCCAGCAGTGAGGGCCTTTCCTACGAGCAGTACGTC.

This chain connects TRBV25-1 to TRBJ2-5; weak D call: TRBD1 (5 bases). This CDR3 comprises 12 residues. V lost 6 bases and J 2 bases, leaving 7 bases between the germline ends. Germline V gives CDR1 MGHDK, CDR2 SYGVNS. This chain's CDR3 is CASRRQQETQYF. The CDR3 bases are TGTGCCAGCAGACGACAGCAAGAGACCCAGTACTTC.